These 32 T cell receptor beta chains came from one sample sequenced in a study of cytomegalovirus exposure and HLA in healthy donors. The PCR used 60 Vbeta and 13 Jbeta primers. Data came from immunoSEQ multiplex PCR; TCRdb stores just in-frame clones and leaves some out. Of about 120,000 clones in the sample, less than 65% were seen once. The source material was PBMCs. The receptors come from a man aged 40-50 years in good health and CMV-seropositive.

Points on this clone: A read error may produce the germline difference seen at one junction end. The rearrangement joins TRBV11-3 to TRBJ2-5, with TRBD1 as a possible D gene (6 bases). The CDR3 spans 16 residues. Germline lookup yields CDR1 SGHNT and CDR2 YENEEA. The CDR3 coding sequence is TGTGCCAGCAGCTTAGGGGCAGCGAAGGGACAAGCGACCCAGTACTTC. As protein: CASSLGAAKGQATQYF.

The chain combines TRBV30 with TRBJ2-7; the match to TRBD1 covers 7 bases. Trimming cost V 5 bases and J 7 bases; bases outside gene matches: 11. Per germline, CDR1 GTSNPN and CDR2 SVGIG (reference sequence). The CDR3 sequence is 13 residues long. The CDR3 protein is CAWEYYRGSEQYF. Here the CDR3 DNA reads TGTGCCTGGGAATACTACAGGGGTTCTGAGCAGTACTTC.

The chain has TRBV25-1 and TRBJ1-4; 8 positions match TRBD1. The V gene end was trimmed by 3 bases and the J gene end by 2 bases; junction bases not matched to a gene: 2. From germline, CDR1 is MGHDK and CDR2 SYGVNS. The CDR3 loop spans 15 amino acids. CDR3 bases: TGTGCCAGCAGTGAGCCAGGGGGCACTAATGAAAAACTGTTTTTT. It specifies CASSEPGGTNEKLFF.

The V and J genes are TRBV6-5 and TRBJ1-1, with D possibly TRBD1 on 6 matching bases. V lost 4 bases to trimming and J lost 4 bases, with 16 bases between them. The CDR3 totals 15 residues. Germline V gives CDR1 MNHEY, CDR2 SVGAGI. The CDR3 region has the DNA TGTGCCAGCAGTTCCCAGACAGGTGGAGGCACTGAAGCTTTCTTT. Residues: CASSSQTGGGTEAFF.

The sample holds a few counts of this clone. The chain links TRBV15 to TRBJ2-5, with 7 nucleotides matching TRBD1. The V and J ends lost 5 bases and 2 bases, in that order; junction bases with no gene match: 11. The CDR3 has 16 residues. The germline V gene encodes CDR1 LNHNV and CDR2 YYDKDF (reference sequence). DNA of the CDR3: TGTGCCACCAGCGGGGCCCGGGACAGTAAACAAGAGACCCAGTACTTC. Translation gives CATSGARDSKQETQYF.

The chain links TRBV6-9 to TRBJ2-5; no definite D call. Germline assignment: CDR1 MNHGY and CDR2 SVAAGI. The length of the CDR3 is 15 residues. Trimming cost V 6 bases and J 1 base, with 15 bases left between them. The CDR3 DNA follows: TGTGCCAGCAGAGTAGAGATTGGTCTCCAAGAGACCCAGTACTTC. It translates to CASRVEIGLQETQYF.

This chain joins TRBV5-8 and TRBJ1-3; D gene uncertain. CDR3 length: 13 amino acids. Trimming took off 10 bases at V and 0 bases at J, with 11 bases between the two ends. Germline lookup yields CDR1 SGHTS and CDR2 YDEGEE. Here the CDR3 reads CASQYGSGNTIYF. CDR3 nucleotides: TGTGCCTCCCAATACGGCTCTGGAAACACCATATATTTT. Complete variable domain (other parts from reference TRBV5-8 and TRBJ1-3): EAGVTQSPTHLIKTRGQQATLRCSPISGHTSVYWYQQALGLGLQFLLWYDEGEERNRGNFPPRFSGRQFPNYSSELNVNALELEDSALYLCASQYGSGNTIYFGEGSWLTVV.

V is TRBV6-5 and J is TRBJ2-1; 16 nucleotides match TRBD2. The germline gives CDR1 MNHEY, CDR2 SVGAGI. The junction had 3 bases not matched to a gene; V was cut back by 4 bases and J by 9 bases. CDR3 length: 15 amino acids. CDR3 in DNA: TGTGCCAGCAGTTCCGGGACTAGCGGGAGGGTTGAGCAGTTCTTC. Protein product: CASSSGTSGRVEQFF.

The V and J genes are TRBV18 and TRBJ2-3; TRBD2 matches 12 bases. V lost 0 bases and J lost 4; bases outside the gene matches: 2. The CDR3 runs 16 residues. The germline CDR1 and CDR2 sequences are KGHSH and LQKENI. This CDR3 reads CASSPPLAGGADTQYF. The CDR3, as DNA: TGTGCCAGCTCACCACCCCTAGCGGGAGGGGCAGATACGCAGTATTTT.

This clone was seen a handful of times. The chain employs TRBV7-9 and TRBJ2-5; TRBD1 aligns across 8 bases. V shed 5 bases, J shed 5 bases, and the junction held 7 bases outside the gene matches. CDR1 and CDR2 (germline): SEHNR, FQNEAQ (reference sequence). This CDR3 spans 14 amino acids. The CDR3 reads CASSPRQGTETQYF. Here the CDR3 DNA reads TGTGCCAGCAGCCCCCGACAGGGGACGGAGACCCAGTACTTC. The full variable domain, completed using reference TRBV7-9 and TRBJ2-5, is DTGVSQNPRHKITKRGQNVTFRCDPISEHNRLYWYRQTLGQGPEFLTYFQNEAQLEKSRLLSDRFSAERPKGSFSTLEIQRTEQGDSAMYLCASSPRQGTETQYFGPGTRLLVL.

The chain employs TRBV12-5 and TRBJ1-5; weak D call: TRBD1 (5 bases). V was trimmed by 4 bases and J by 4 bases, leaving 11 bases between them. Germline assignment: CDR1 LGHNT and CDR2 FRNRAP. The CDR3 consists of 14 residues. The CDR3 spells CASGSQGGNQPQHF. In nucleotides, the CDR3 is TGTGCTAGTGGTTCTCAGGGTGGGAATCAGCCCCAGCATTTT.

The V call is TRBV6-5, the J call TRBJ1-2; TRBD1 is a possible D gene (5 bases). V gave up 2 bases and J gave up 8 bases, with 12 bases separating them. Germline CDR1 MNHEY, CDR2 SVGAGI. The CDR3 runs to 13 residues. The DNA of the CDR3 is TGTGCCAGCAGTTACAGGGGACTACACGGCTACACCTTC. Protein sequence: CASSYRGLHGYTF.

This clone was observed a handful of times. This chain links TRBV5-4 with TRBJ2-7; TRBD1 might be the D (6 bases). In germline, CDR1 is SGHNT, CDR2 YYREEE (reference sequence). The length of the CDR3 is 18 residues. Trimming removed 1 base at V and 2 bases at J, with 22 bases between. CDR3 bases: TGTGCCAGCAGCTTGAAGTTTGGGGGCCGCGGCCGGCCCTACGAGCAGTACTTC. This translates into CASSLKFGGRGRPYEQYF. The variable domain in full, with the rest retrieved from reference TRBV5-4 and TRBJ2-7, is ETGVTQSPTHLIKTRGQQVTLRCSSQSGHNTVSWYQQALGQGPQFIFQYYREEENGRGNFPPRFSGLQFPNYSSELNVNALELDDSALYLCASSLKFGGRGRPYEQYFGPGTRLTVT.

The chain joins TRBV5-4 to TRBJ1-1, with unresolved D. Between the trimmed V and J ends, which lost 0 bases and 1 base, there was a span of 7 bases. This CDR3 has 14 amino acids. Germline V gene data show CDR1 as SGHNT and CDR2 as YYREEE (reference sequence). The CDR3 protein is CASSLAVRNTEAFF. The CDR3 DNA sequence: TGTGCCAGCAGCTTGGCGGTTAGGAACACTGAAGCTTTCTTT. The full variable domain, with the rest looked up from reference TRBV5-4 and TRBJ1-1, is ETGVTQSPTHLIKTRGQQVTLRCSSQSGHNTVSWYQQALGQGPQFIFQYYREEENGRGNFPPRFSGLQFPNYSSELNVNALELDDSALYLCASSLAVRNTEAFFGQGTRLTVV.

The chain links TRBV6-6 to TRBJ1-2; D is possibly TRBD1 (6 bases). V was cut by 4 bases and J by 4 bases, with 16 bases left in between. CDR1 is MNHNY and CDR2 is SVGAGI in the germline V gene (reference sequence). The CDR3 spans 15 residues. This CDR3 is CASSSQQGHGYGYTF. Written as DNA, the CDR3 is TGTGCCAGCAGTTCACAACAGGGCCATGGCTATGGCTACACCTTC.

The V and J genes are TRBV28 and TRBJ1-1, with a tentative D call TRBD1 (5 bases). Germline V gene data show CDR1 as MDHEN and CDR2 as SYDVKM. V was trimmed by 10 bases and J by 3 bases, leaving 15 bases between them. CDR3 size: 13 residues. CDR3 nucleotide sequence: TGTGCCATTGAAAGGGGCCGGGACACTGAAGCTTTCTTT. This codes for CAIERGRDTEAFF.

The rearrangement links TRBV11-2 to TRBJ2-2; D perhaps matches TRBD1 (5 bases). The CDR3 contains 16 residues. Germline loops: CDR1 SGHAT, CDR2 FQNNGV. The V gene lost 5 bases and the J gene lost 0 bases, with 13 bases spanning the gap. The CDR3 coding sequence is TGTGCCAGCAGCCCAGTGAAGGGGACGAACACCGGGGAGCTGTTTTTT. Translated: CASSPVKGTNTGELFF.

The CDR3 DNA is TGTGCCAGCAGCTTAGTAGTGGGGCGGGGCAAAGAGACCCAGTACTTC. Protein sequence: CASSLVVGRGKETQYF. The chain joins TRBV7-9 to TRBJ2-5, with D possibly matching TRBD2 (6 bases). The CDR3 is made up of 16 amino acids. V was shortened by 1 base and J by 3 bases, with 15 bases between the two germline ends. From germline, CDR1 is SEHNR and CDR2 FQNEAQ (reference sequence). Drawing the rest from reference TRBV7-9 and TRBJ2-5, the complete variable domain is DTGVSQNPRHKITKRGQNVTFRCDPISEHNRLYWYRQTLGQGPEFLTYFQNEAQLEKSRLLSDRFSAERPKGSFSTLEIQRTEQGDSAMYLCASSLVVGRGKETQYFGPGTRLLVL.

V is TRBV5-6 and J is TRBJ2-3; tentatively, D is TRBD1 (5 bases). The CDR3 extends over 16 amino acids. The V end was cut by 0 bases, the J end by 0 bases, with 11 bases between. The germline CDR1 and CDR2 sequences are SGHDT and YYEEEE. CDR3 in DNA: TGTGCCAGCAGCTTGGGACTGGGGCCTAGCACAGATACGCAGTATTTT. Its translation: CASSLGLGPSTDTQYF.

This clone was counted between two and nine times. The gene calls are TRBV6-5 and TRBJ2-7, with TRBD1 matching over 9 bases. The V segment lost 6 bases and the J segment 1 base; nucleotides outside the gene matches: 7. The CDR3 is made up of 15 amino acids. Germline V gene sequence: CDR1 MNHEY, CDR2 SVGAGI. CDR3 sequence reads: CASRPDRGESYEQYF. The CDR3 coding sequence is TGTGCCAGCAGACCCGACAGGGGGGAATCCTACGAGCAGTACTTC.

J is TRBJ2-7 and V is TRBV7-9, with a weak D call TRBD1 (5 bases). Germline lookup yields CDR1 SEHNR and CDR2 FQNEAQ (reference sequence). The CDR3 loop spans 14 amino acids. V lost 1 base and J lost 7, with 14 bases in between. The CDR3 DNA sequence: TGTGCCAGCAGCTTAGTCCAGGGATCTGGGGAGCAGTACTTC. Amino acids: CASSLVQGSGEQYF.

The genes are TRBV13 and TRBJ2-7; 9 nucleotides align to TRBD1. There are 15 residues in the CDR3. The V segment lost 5 bases and the J segment 1 base; nucleotides outside the gene matches: 6. Germline CDR1 and CDR2: PRHDT and FYEKMQ (reference sequence). CDR3 region: CASSPGTGISYEQYF. DNA for the CDR3: TGTGCCAGCAGCCCCGGGACAGGGATATCCTACGAGCAGTACTTC.

The chain recombines TRBV6-5 with TRBJ1-3; 7 positions match TRBD1. Germline V gene data show CDR1 as MNHEY and CDR2 as SVGAGI. V gave up 0 bases and J gave up 2 bases; unmatched junction bases: 4. This CDR3 spans 16 amino acids. The CDR3 loop is CASSYSLQGTGNTIYF. CDR3 coding DNA: TGTGCCAGCAGTTACTCGTTACAGGGGACTGGAAACACCATATATTTT.

The chain joins TRBV27 to TRBJ1-5, with D perhaps matching TRBD1 (6 bases). V was shortened by 3 bases and J by 6 bases, with 12 bases between the two germline ends. Germline V gene data show CDR1 as MNHEY and CDR2 as SMNVEV (reference sequence). The CDR3 loop spans 14 amino acids. The CDR3 DNA is TGTGCCAGCAGTTTGTCTCAGGGGACTCAGCCCCAGCATTTT. Translation: CASSLSQGTQPQHF.

This rearrangement joins TRBV6-5 to TRBJ1-3; possible D gene TRBD1, 6 bases. The germline V and J ends were trimmed by 8 bases and 5 bases, with 7 bases remaining between them. Looked up from germline, CDR1 is MNHEY and CDR2 is SVGAGI. The CDR3 runs 11 residues. The CDR3 coding sequence is TGTGCCAGCCAGGGGAGAAACACCATATATTTT. This encodes CASQGRNTIYF.

J is TRBJ1-6 and V is TRBV9; the match to TRBD1 covers 7 bases. This CDR3 has 19 residues. Per the germline V gene, CDR1 is SGDLS and CDR2 is YYNGEE. The J segment lost 0 bases and the V segment lost 0 bases, leaving 9 bases of the junction unmatched. CDR3 nucleotide sequence: TGTGCCAGCAGCGTAGGGCAGGGGGGTGGAAGCTCCTATAATTCACCCCTCCACTTT. Translated: CASSVGQGGGSSYNSPLHF.

V and J are TRBV5-1 and TRBJ2-5, with 12 bases matching TRBD2. Germline CDR1 and CDR2: SGHRS and YFSETQ. This CDR3 is 16 amino acids long. V shed 3 bases and J 1 base; nucleotides not matched to a gene: 4. In DNA, the CDR3 is TGCGCCAGCAGCTCTAGCGGGAGGGTTACCCAAGAGACCCAGTACTTC. Its translation is CASSSSGRVTQETQYF.

The CDR3 region has the DNA TGTGCCAGCAGGGGGGCCAGGGGGCGATACTACGAGCAGTACTTC. As protein: CASRGARGRYYEQYF. The chain has TRBV11-2 and TRBJ2-7, with 8 bases lining up with TRBD1. The CDR3 extends over 15 amino acids. Germline V gene data show CDR1 as SGHAT and CDR2 as FQNNGV. The junction had 10 bases not matched to a gene; V was cut back by 6 bases and J by 3 bases.

The CDR3 reads CASSLRVSGGDTQYF. In DNA, the CDR3 is TGTGCCAGCAGCTTGAGGGTCTCCGGTGGGGATACGCAGTATTTT. The chain recombines TRBV13 with TRBJ2-3; D is possibly TRBD2 (5 bases). V shed 3 bases and J shed 6 bases, with 16 bases lying between them. The germline V gene has CDR1 PRHDT and CDR2 FYEKMQ (reference sequence). CDR3 size: 15 residues.

This rearrangement joins TRBV5-4 to TRBJ2-5; 8 nucleotides align to TRBD1. Germline CDR1 and CDR2: SGHNT and YYREEE (reference sequence). The CDR3 runs 14 residues. The J segment lost 5 bases and the V segment lost 0 bases, leaving 3 bases of the junction unmatched. This CDR3 reads CASSLGTGKETQYF. The CDR3 bases are TGTGCCAGCAGCTTGGGGACAGGGAAGGAGACCCAGTACTTC. The entire variable domain, with the rest obtained from reference TRBV5-4 and TRBJ2-5, is as follows: ETGVTQSPTHLIKTRGQQVTLRCSSQSGHNTVSWYQQALGQGPQFIFQYYREEENGRGNFPPRFSGLQFPNYSSELNVNALELDDSALYLCASSLGTGKETQYFGPGTRLLVL.

The gene calls are TRBV7-9 and TRBJ2-7; 7 nucleotides align to TRBD2. Germline CDR1 reads SEHNR; CDR2 reads FQNEAQ (reference sequence). The ends lost 5 bases at V and 5 bases at J; junction bases unmatched: 12. CDR3 size: 15 residues. This CDR3 is CASSPRGEIRNEQYF. Written as DNA, the CDR3 is TGTGCCAGCAGCCCCCGGGGGGAAATTAGGAACGAGCAGTACTTC.

The chain uses TRBV18 and TRBJ1-5; 8 bases agree with TRBD1. Germline-derived CDR1 and CDR2 are KGHSH and LQKENI. Germline trimming cut 2 bases from V and 1 base from J; bases unmatched to any gene: 4. The CDR3 has 16 amino acids. CDR3 region: CASSPSTGVSNQPQHF. In DNA form, the CDR3 reads TGTGCCAGCTCACCATCGACAGGGGTGAGCAATCAGCCCCAGCATTTT. Full variable domain (outside the CDR3, taken from reference TRBV18 and TRBJ1-5): NAGVMQNPRHLVRRRGQEARLRCSPMKGHSHVYWYRQLPEEGLKFMVYLQKENIIDESGMPKERFSAEFPKEGPSILRIQQVVRGDSAAYFCASSPSTGVSNQPQHFGDGTRLSIL.